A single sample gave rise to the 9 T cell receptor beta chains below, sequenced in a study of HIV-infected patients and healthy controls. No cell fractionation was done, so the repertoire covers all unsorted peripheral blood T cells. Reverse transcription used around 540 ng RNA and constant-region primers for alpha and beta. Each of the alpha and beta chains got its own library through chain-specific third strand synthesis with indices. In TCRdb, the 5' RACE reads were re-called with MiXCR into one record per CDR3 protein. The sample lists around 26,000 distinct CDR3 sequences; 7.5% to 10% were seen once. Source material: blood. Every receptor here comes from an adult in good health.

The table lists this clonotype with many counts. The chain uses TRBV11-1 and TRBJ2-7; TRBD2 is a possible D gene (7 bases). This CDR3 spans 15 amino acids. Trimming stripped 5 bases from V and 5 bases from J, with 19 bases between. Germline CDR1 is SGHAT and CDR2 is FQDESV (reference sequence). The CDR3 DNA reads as TGTGCCAGCAGCCTCGATTTGGGGGGGCTAGACGAGCAGTACTTC. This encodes CASSLDLGGLDEQYF.

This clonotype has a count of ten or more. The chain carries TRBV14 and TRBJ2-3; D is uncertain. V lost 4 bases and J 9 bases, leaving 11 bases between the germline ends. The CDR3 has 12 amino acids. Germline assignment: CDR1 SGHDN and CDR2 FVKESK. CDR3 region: CASSRPMRTQYF. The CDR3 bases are TGTGCCAGCAGCCGACCAATGAGGACGCAGTATTTT.

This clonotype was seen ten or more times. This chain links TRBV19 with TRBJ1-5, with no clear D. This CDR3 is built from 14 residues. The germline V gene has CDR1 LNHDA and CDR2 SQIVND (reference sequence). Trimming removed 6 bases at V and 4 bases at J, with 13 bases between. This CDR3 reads CASSPGLGNQPQHF. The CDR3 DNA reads TGTGCCAGTAGCCCCGGACTGGGGAATCAGCCCCAGCATTTT.

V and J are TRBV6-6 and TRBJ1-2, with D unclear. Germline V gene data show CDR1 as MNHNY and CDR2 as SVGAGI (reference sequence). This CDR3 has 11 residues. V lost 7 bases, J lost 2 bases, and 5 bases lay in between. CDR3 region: CASNTNYGYTF. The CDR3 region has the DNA TGTGCCAGCAACACAAACTATGGCTACACCTTC.

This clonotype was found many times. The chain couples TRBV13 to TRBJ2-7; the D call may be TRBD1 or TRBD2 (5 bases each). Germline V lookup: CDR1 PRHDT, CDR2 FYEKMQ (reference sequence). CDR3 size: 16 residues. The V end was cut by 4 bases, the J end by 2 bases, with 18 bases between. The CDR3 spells CASSWAGTEVPYEQYF. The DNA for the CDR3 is TGTGCCAGCAGCTGGGCCGGGACCGAAGTTCCCTACGAGCAGTACTTC. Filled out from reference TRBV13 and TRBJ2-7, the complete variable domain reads AAGVIQSPRHLIKEKRETATLKCYPIPRHDTVYWYQQGPGQDPQFLISFYEKMQSDKGSIPDRFSAQQFSDYHSELNMSSLELGDSALYFCASSWAGTEVPYEQYFGPGTRLTVT.

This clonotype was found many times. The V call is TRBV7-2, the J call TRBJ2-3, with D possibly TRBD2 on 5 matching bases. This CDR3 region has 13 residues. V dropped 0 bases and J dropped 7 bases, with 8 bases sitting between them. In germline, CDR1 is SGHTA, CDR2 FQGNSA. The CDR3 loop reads CASSLASVNTQYF. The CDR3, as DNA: TGTGCCAGCAGCTTAGCTAGCGTAAATACGCAGTATTTT.

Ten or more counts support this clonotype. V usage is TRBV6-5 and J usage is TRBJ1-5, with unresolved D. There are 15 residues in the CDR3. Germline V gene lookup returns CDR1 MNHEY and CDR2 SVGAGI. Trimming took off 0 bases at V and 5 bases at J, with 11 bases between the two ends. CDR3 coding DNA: TGTGCCAGCAGTTACTCGAGTAGTGTGGATCAGCCCCAGCATTTT. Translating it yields CASSYSSSVDQPQHF.

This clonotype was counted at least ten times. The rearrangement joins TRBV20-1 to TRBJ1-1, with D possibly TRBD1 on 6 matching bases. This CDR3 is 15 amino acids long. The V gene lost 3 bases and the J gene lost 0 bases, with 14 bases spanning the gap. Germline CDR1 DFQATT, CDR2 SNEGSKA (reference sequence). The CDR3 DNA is TGCAGTGCTAGGACGGGACACCTAATGAACACTGAAGCTTTCTTT. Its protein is CSARTGHLMNTEAFF.

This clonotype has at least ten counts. In nucleotides, the CDR3 is TGTGCCAGCTCATCGATTGGGGACAGGGACGAGCAGTACTTC. It codes for CASSSIGDRDEQYF. This chain uses TRBV18 with TRBJ2-7; 9 bases fit TRBD1. The V and J ends lost 5 bases and 5 bases, in that order; junction bases with no gene match: 7. The germline CDR1 and CDR2 sequences are KGHSH and LQKENI. The CDR3 is 14 amino acids.